The 19 T cell receptor beta chains listed next were all sequenced from one sample in a study of T cells in Graves' hyperthyroidism and ophthalmopathy. It was RNA transcripts that yielded the amplified TCR beta CDR3 regions. Researchers ran a first-round RT-PCR on the TCR CDR3 using the HTBI primer set. MiXCR, applied by TCRdb to the multiplex PCR reads, yields one record per CDR3 protein. The profile shows about 250,000 distinct CDR3 sequences, more than 20% of them singletons. Sequenced: blood. These receptors were taken from a woman aged 40 to 50 with Graves' ophthalmopathy.

J is TRBJ1-2 and V is TRBV6-1; D gene ambiguous. CDR1 is MNHNS, CDR2 SASEGT, per germline. CDR3 length equals 13 residues. Trimming removed 4 bases at V and 6 bases at J, with 12 bases between. CDR3 bases: TGTGCCAGCAGTGGGACGACGGCTGATGGCTACACCTTC. Its protein product is CASSGTTADGYTF.

This clonotype was observed at least ten times. This rearrangement joins TRBV20-1 to TRBJ1-2; D unclear. Germline CDR1 and CDR2: DFQATT and SNEGSKA (reference sequence). The CDR3 is 12 amino acids. Between the trimmed V and J ends, which lost 3 bases and 7 bases, there was a span of 12 bases. CDR3 nucleotides: TGCAGTGCTAGTATCGGGGATCGTGGCTACACCTTC. Translating gives CSASIGDRGYTF.

In its sample, this clonotype was seen many times. The chain combines TRBV28 with TRBJ1-1; D possibly corresponds to TRBD1 (6 bases). The CDR3 spans 18 residues. The V gene lost 5 bases and the J gene lost 0 bases, with 22 bases spanning the gap. CDR1 MDHEN and CDR2 SYDVKM come from the germline V gene. CDR3 loop: CASSDIGGGVSLNTEAFF. CDR3 sequence (DNA): TGTGCCAGCAGTGACATAGGGGGGGGCGTTTCTCTGAACACTGAAGCTTTCTTT.

The sample holds a few counts of this clonotype. At one end, the junction sequence differs from germline, possibly due to a read error. The chain carries TRBV20-1 and TRBJ2-7, with 10 bases aligning to TRBD2. The CDR3 spans 17 residues. Germline V gene data show CDR1 as DFQATT and CDR2 as SNEGSKA (reference sequence). As DNA, the CDR3 is TGCAGTGCTAGACGACACCCAAGCGGGAGGGCCTCCTACGAGCGGTACTTC. Translated, it gives CSARRHPSGRASYERYF.

This chain links TRBV7-9 with TRBJ1-3; D is possibly TRBD1 (5 bases). Germline CDR1 reads SEHNR; CDR2 reads FQNEAQ (reference sequence). Trimming removed 5 bases from V and 2 bases from J, with 10 bases in between. The CDR3 runs 14 residues. The DNA for the CDR3 is TGTGCCAGCAGCACGACAGACCCTGGAAACACCATATATTTT. It yields the protein CASSTTDPGNTIYF.

The chain employs TRBV29-1 and TRBJ2-5; no clear D gene. Trimming shortened V by 8 bases and J by 1 base, and 8 bases separated the two germline ends. The CDR3 sequence is 11 residues long. Germline CDR1 is SQVTM and CDR2 is ANQGSEA. The CDR3: CSLGSQETQYF. The CDR3 DNA sequence: TGCAGCCTCGGCAGCCAAGAGACCCAGTACTTC.

In this sample, this clonotype turned up many times. The chain couples TRBV19 to TRBJ2-7; D remains unclear. Germline V gene sequence: CDR1 LNHDA, CDR2 SQIVND (reference sequence). V lost 1 base to trimming and J lost 3 bases, with 10 bases between them. This CDR3 comprises 14 residues. Here the CDR3 DNA reads TGTGCCAGTAGTATAGGGAACGGCGGCTACGAGCAGTACTTC. It is translated as CASSIGNGGYEQYF.

This clonotype was seen many times. This chain uses TRBV12-3 or TRBV12-4 with TRBJ2-7, with a possible D match to TRBD2 (5 bases). Between the trimmed V and J ends, which lost 7 bases and 7 bases, there was a span of 17 bases. The CDR3 spans 13 residues. The CDR3 region has the DNA TGTGCCAGCACCCTCCCTGGTTCGGGGGAGCAGTACTTC. Translated, it gives CASTLPGSGEQYF.

This clonotype was counted ten times or more. V usage is TRBV7-3 and J usage is TRBJ2-2, with TRBD2 identical over 12 bases. The CDR3 totals 16 residues. With V trimmed by 2 bases and J by 4 bases, 2 bases remained unmatched. The germline V gene encodes CDR1 SGHTA and CDR2 FQGTGA. CDR3 protein: CASSLLAGGPTGELFF. The CDR3 nucleotides read TGTGCCAGCAGCTTACTAGCGGGAGGGCCCACCGGGGAGCTGTTTTTT.

This clonotype was recorded many times. The rearrangement uses TRBV24-1 and TRBJ1-2; D may be TRBD1 (5 bases). Germline V gives CDR1 KGHDR, CDR2 SFDVKD. The V end was cut by 5 bases, the J end by 4 bases, with 16 bases between. CDR3 length: 15 amino acids. The CDR3: CATSVRAGDGYGYTF. In DNA, the CDR3 is TGTGCCACCAGTGTCAGGGCGGGTGATGGCTATGGCTACACCTTC.

This chain joins TRBV19 and TRBJ2-7; 8 positions match TRBD2. The V gene's germline CDR1 is LNHDA and CDR2 SQIVND (reference sequence). The J segment lost 2 bases and the V segment lost 5 bases, leaving 8 bases of the junction unmatched. The CDR3 runs to 15 residues. Here the CDR3 DNA reads TGTGCCAGTAGTCCGGGACTAGGTAAAACCTACGAGCAGTACTTC. It encodes CASSPGLGKTYEQYF.

This clonotype was seen more than once but under ten times. The rearrangement uses TRBV6-1 and TRBJ2-7, with a possible D match to TRBD1 (5 bases). V was clipped by 2 bases and J by 5 bases, with 13 bases between them. The CDR3 totals 14 residues. Germline CDR1 is MNHNS and CDR2 is SASEGT. The CDR3 reads CASSELRQSHEQYF. In nucleotides, the CDR3 is TGTGCCAGCAGTGAACTTAGACAGAGTCACGAGCAGTACTTC.

The chain couples TRBV15 to TRBJ1-1; D is unclear. The CDR3 has 14 amino acids. CDR1 and CDR2 from the germline V gene are LNHNV and YYDKDF (reference sequence). V gave up 0 bases and J gave up 8 bases, with 13 bases separating them. The CDR3 nucleotides read TGTGCCACCAGCAGAGATCGCGGAGACGGAGAAGCTTTCTTT. Protein product: CATSRDRGDGEAFF. Complete variable domain (other parts from reference TRBV15 and TRBJ1-1): DAMVIQNPRYQVTQFGKPVTLSCSQTLNHNVMYWYQQKSSQAPKLLFHYYDKDFNNEADTPDNFQSRRPNTSFCFLDIRSPGLGDTAMYLCATSRDRGDGEAFFGQGTRLTVV.

This clonotype was seen repeatedly, ten times or more. The chain uses TRBV20-1 and TRBJ2-7, with D tentatively TRBD1 (6 bases). This CDR3 has 13 residues. V gave up 6 bases and J gave up 0 bases, with 12 bases separating them. Germline loops: CDR1 DFQATT, CDR2 SNEGSKA (reference sequence). CDR3 residues: CSAEGQSSYEQYF. The CDR3 DNA sequence: TGCAGTGCGGAAGGACAGAGCTCCTACGAGCAGTACTTC.

CDR3 sequence reads: CASSKTGLTYEQYF. Here the CDR3 DNA reads TGTGCCAGCAGCAAAACAGGGCTGACCTACGAGCAGTACTTC. The gene calls are TRBV12-3 or TRBV12-4 and TRBJ2-7, with D tentatively TRBD1 (6 bases). Trimming pared 6 bases from V and 2 bases from J, leaving 14 bases between. This CDR3 has 14 amino acids.

This clonotype was detected ten times or more. J is TRBJ2-6 and V is TRBV6-5; D uncertain. In germline, CDR1 is MNHEY, CDR2 SVGAGI. This CDR3 has 16 amino acids. Trimming stripped 5 bases from V and 4 bases from J, with 15 bases between. The DNA of the CDR3 is TGTGCCAGCAGTCCCCTGCTCGACACCGGGGCCAACGTCCTGACTTTC. As protein: CASSPLLDTGANVLTF.

This clonotype was recorded many times. The rearrangement uses TRBV19 and TRBJ2-7; D not certain. The CDR3 consists of 14 residues. Trimming pared 3 bases from V and 1 base from J, leaving 10 bases between. Germline values: CDR1 LNHDA, CDR2 SQIVND (reference sequence). CDR3 region: CASSMRIESYEQYF. CDR3 nucleotides: TGTGCCAGTAGTATGAGGATAGAGTCCTACGAGCAGTACTTC.

This clonotype was counted ten times or more. The V gene is TRBV10-3, the J gene TRBJ2-3; D is perhaps TRBD1 or TRBD2 (6 bases each). The CDR3 contains 16 residues. Germline V gene sequence: CDR1 ENHRY, CDR2 SYGVKD. The V end was cut by 3 bases, the J end by 0 bases, with 13 bases between. In nucleotides, the CDR3 is TGTGCCATCAGTGAAGGGGGGCGTATTAGCACAGATACGCAGTATTTT. This translates into CAISEGGRISTDTQYF.

This clonotype showed up many times. The chain uses TRBV5-1 and TRBJ1-6; D not resolved. This CDR3 region has 15 residues. CDR1 is SGHRS and CDR2 is YFSETQ in the germline V gene. Deletions cut 4 bases from V and 7 bases from J, with 15 bases between. The CDR3 bases are TGCGCCAGCAGCCCTAGGCTTTCGGGGAATTCACCCCTCCACTTT. Protein sequence: CASSPRLSGNSPLHF.